The 17 T cell receptor beta chains below all came from one sample that was sequenced in a study of blood T cell repertoires in COVID-19. Assay used: immunoSEQ multiplex PCR; TCRdb lists only in-frame clones, some missing. The sample shows roughly 480,000 clones, about 88% of them seen only once. Sequenced input: peripheral blood. The receptors shown here come from a man younger than 35 with COVID-19, enrolled during active disease.

This clone has only one observation. V is TRBV11-3 and J is TRBJ1-2, with D possibly TRBD1 on 6 matching bases. There are 16 residues in the CDR3. Germline assignment: CDR1 SGHNT and CDR2 YENEEA. V gave up 1 base and J gave up 4 bases, with 16 bases separating them. The CDR3 here is CASSLGGPQRGYGYTF. In DNA form, the CDR3 reads TGTGCCAGCAGCTTAGGGGGGCCCCAGAGGGGCTATGGCTACACCTTC.

V gene TRBV7-2 combines with J gene TRBJ2-3; D unclear. The V end lost 1 base, the J end lost 2 bases, and 10 bases lay between the germline ends. The germline V gene encodes CDR1 SGHTA and CDR2 FQGNSA. The CDR3 runs to 15 residues. CDR3 sequence (DNA): TGTGCCAGCAGCTTAGGCGGCATTTACACAGATACGCAGTATTTT. The encoded protein is CASSLGGIYTDTQYF.

This chain links TRBV28 with TRBJ1-6; unclear D gene. The CDR3 runs 13 residues. Per the germline V gene, CDR1 is MDHEN and CDR2 is SYDVKM. V lost 4 bases and J 17 bases, leaving 18 bases between the germline ends. CDR3 loop: CASSSPGESGIHF. CDR3 bases: TGTGCCAGCAGTTCCCCTGGGGAGTCCGGAATCCACTTT.

The chain recombines TRBV27 with TRBJ2-1, with TRBD2 matching 10 bases. The V gene end was trimmed by 4 bases and the J gene end by 5 bases; junction bases not matched to a gene: 5. Germline V CDR1 and CDR2: MNHEY, SMNVEV (reference sequence). The CDR3 is 15 amino acids. The CDR3 is CASSSGLASNNEQFF. The CDR3 coding sequence is TGTGCCAGCAGTTCGGGACTAGCGAGCAACAATGAGCAGTTCTTC.

The genes are TRBV19 and TRBJ2-7; D not resolved. Trimming took 3 bases from V and 0 from J, leaving 12 bases between them. Germline V lookup: CDR1 LNHDA, CDR2 SQIVND (reference sequence). There are 15 residues in the CDR3. The DNA for the CDR3 is TGTGCCAGTAGTATTACCGGTTTTGGCTCCTACGAGCAGTACTTC. It is translated as CASSITGFGSYEQYF.

The CDR3 region has the DNA TGTGCCAGCAGTGAAGGAACTAGTCCCACAGATACGCAGTATTTT. It is translated as CASSEGTSPTDTQYF. The V gene is TRBV6-1, the J gene TRBJ2-3; D is perhaps TRBD2 (5 bases). In germline, CDR1 is MNHNS, CDR2 SASEGT. V was clipped by 1 base and J by 2 bases, with 10 bases between them. The length of the CDR3 is 15 residues.

This chain uses TRBV24-1 with TRBJ2-5; 7 nucleotides align to TRBD1. CDR3 length: 15 amino acids. Germline CDR1 and CDR2: KGHDR and SFDVKD. The V segment lost 2 bases and the J segment 4 bases; nucleotides outside the gene matches: 6. In DNA form, the CDR3 reads TGTGCCACCAGTGATTCTGACAGGGCACGAGAGACCCAGTACTTC. Amino acids: CATSDSDRARETQYF.

The rearrangement uses TRBV2 and TRBJ1-5; 8 bases align to TRBD1. The CDR3 consists of 15 residues. V was clipped by 3 bases and J by 2 bases; unmatched bases: 3. The germline V gene encodes CDR1 SNHLY and CDR2 FYNNEI. The CDR3 DNA reads TGTGCCAGCAGTGATCAGGGGGCGGGCAATCAGCCCCAGCATTTT. It codes for CASSDQGAGNQPQHF.

This CDR3 reads CASSERGQSSGANVLTF. As DNA, the CDR3 is TGCGCCAGCAGCGAGCGGGGACAAAGCTCTGGGGCCAACGTCCTGACTTTC. The V gene is TRBV4-1, the J gene TRBJ2-6; D may be TRBD2 (7 bases). The CDR3 sequence is 17 residues long. V was clipped by 5 bases and J by 0 bases, with 14 bases between them. CDR1 and CDR2 (germline): MGHRA, YSYEKL.

This sequence joins TRBV11-2 and TRBJ2-1; 9 nucleotides match TRBD2. Germline lookup yields CDR1 SGHAT and CDR2 FQNNGV. V gave up 3 bases and J gave up 3 bases; unmatched junction bases: 3. The CDR3 loop spans 15 amino acids. The CDR3 protein is CASSLASGIYNEQFF. The CDR3 region has the DNA TGTGCCAGCAGCTTGGCTAGCGGGATCTACAATGAGCAGTTCTTC.

The table lists this clone with a count of one. The same CDR3 also results from other DNA sequences found in this sample. The rearrangement links TRBV4-1 to TRBJ2-7; D call uncertain. The V end was cut by 1 base, the J end by 0 bases, with 7 bases between. There are 14 residues in the CDR3. Per the germline V gene, CDR1 is MGHRA and CDR2 is YSYEKL. The CDR3 is CASSQGSGSYEQYF. The CDR3 bases are TGCGCCAGCAGCCAAGGGTCGGGCTCCTACGAGCAGTACTTC.

V gene TRBV7-9 combines with J gene TRBJ2-5; D is possibly TRBD1 (5 bases). The CDR3 runs to 14 residues. Between the trimmed V and J ends, which lost 0 bases and 5 bases, there was a span of 10 bases. Germline loops: CDR1 SEHNR, CDR2 FQNEAQ (reference sequence). The CDR3 coding sequence is TGTGCCAGCAGCTTAGCAGGGGCATCGGAGACCCAGTACTTC. Residues: CASSLAGASETQYF.

This clone has only one observation. V is TRBV4-1 and J is TRBJ2-7; tentatively, D is TRBD2 (5 bases). The germline V gene has CDR1 MGHRA and CDR2 YSYEKL. Trimming left V 0 bases short and J 3 bases short, with 15 bases between. This CDR3 is built from 16 residues. The CDR3 reads CASSQEAGRSDYEQYF. Written as DNA, the CDR3 is TGCGCCAGCAGCCAAGAGGCGGGCAGGTCAGACTACGAGCAGTACTTC.

J is TRBJ2-7 and V is TRBV2; 8 nucleotides match TRBD1. The CDR3 is made up of 14 amino acids. Trimming took 2 bases from V and 7 from J; bases not matched to a gene: 7. Germline V gene sequence: CDR1 SNHLY, CDR2 FYNNEI. The CDR3 is CASSERTGRWEQYF. Written as DNA, the CDR3 is TGTGCCAGCAGTGAAAGGACAGGGCGATGGGAGCAGTACTTC. Looking up the rest from reference TRBV2 and TRBJ2-7 gives the full variable domain: EPEVTQTPSHQVTQMGQEVILRCVPISNHLYFYWYRQILGQKVEFLVSFYNNEISEKSEIFDDQFSVERPDGSNFTLKIRSTKLEDSAMYFCASSERTGRWEQYFGPGTRLTVT.

This chain joins TRBV4-2 and TRBJ2-3, with 7 bases identical to TRBD2. The ends lost 3 bases at V and 1 base at J; junction bases unmatched: 13. The length of the CDR3 is 18 residues. Germline loops: CDR1 LGHNA, CDR2 YNFKEQ. In DNA, the CDR3 is TGTGCCAGCAGCCACGTCTCTCGGGGGGTACGGGGCACAGATACGCAGTATTTT. Encoded protein: CASSHVSRGVRGTDTQYF.

This sequence joins TRBV19 and TRBJ2-1, with D possibly matching TRBD2 (5 bases). The length of the CDR3 is 14 residues. In germline, CDR1 is LNHDA, CDR2 SQIVND (reference sequence). Trimming left V 3 bases short and J 7 bases short, with 13 bases between. This chain's CDR3 is CASSILLGVNEQFF. In DNA, the CDR3 is TGTGCCAGTAGTATCCTTCTCGGGGTGAATGAGCAGTTCTTC.

CDR3 amino acids: CASRILAGNEQFF. DNA of the CDR3: TGTGCCAGCAGAATACTAGCGGGGAATGAGCAGTTCTTC. The J gene is TRBJ2-1, the V gene TRBV11-2; TRBD2 aligns across 10 bases. Germline loops: CDR1 SGHAT, CDR2 FQNNGV. The CDR3 has 13 residues. J was trimmed by 7 bases and V by 6 bases; bases with no gene match: 3.